This T cell receptor beta chain was profiled in a study of brain T cells in children with intractable seizures. Study-level findings and limits: Pre-surgery blood may have been undersampled, hiding some clones.

A word on this clone: Its antigen is not known.

Sequencing was limited to surgery cases with top T cell transcript signatures in brain tissue. This table comes from immunoSEQ multiplex PCR, and its TCRdb copy is limited to in-frame clones, with some not included. The repertoire includes approximately 77,000 clones, 85% to 95% of them detected once, and more than 1.5% sits in the top ten. The starting material was peripheral blood, obtained at surgery. This receptor was obtained from a boy under two years old with tuberous sclerosis and intractable seizures.

This CDR3 reads CASSLDGSRTDTQYF. DNA of the CDR3: TGTGCCAGCAGCTTGGACGGGAGCAGGACAGATACGCAGTATTTT. The rearrangement joins TRBV5-4 to TRBJ2-3; D may be TRBD2 (6 bases). The V and J ends lost 0 bases and 3 bases respectively, with 11 bases between them. CDR1 and CDR2 from the germline V gene are SGHNT and YYREEE (reference sequence). The CDR3 loop spans 15 amino acids. Variable domain in full (rest from reference TRBV5-4 and TRBJ2-3): ETGVTQSPTHLIKTRGQQVTLRCSSQSGHNTVSWYQQALGQGPQFIFQYYREEENGRGNFPPRFSGLQFPNYSSELNVNALELDDSALYLCASSLDGSRTDTQYFGPGTRLTVL.